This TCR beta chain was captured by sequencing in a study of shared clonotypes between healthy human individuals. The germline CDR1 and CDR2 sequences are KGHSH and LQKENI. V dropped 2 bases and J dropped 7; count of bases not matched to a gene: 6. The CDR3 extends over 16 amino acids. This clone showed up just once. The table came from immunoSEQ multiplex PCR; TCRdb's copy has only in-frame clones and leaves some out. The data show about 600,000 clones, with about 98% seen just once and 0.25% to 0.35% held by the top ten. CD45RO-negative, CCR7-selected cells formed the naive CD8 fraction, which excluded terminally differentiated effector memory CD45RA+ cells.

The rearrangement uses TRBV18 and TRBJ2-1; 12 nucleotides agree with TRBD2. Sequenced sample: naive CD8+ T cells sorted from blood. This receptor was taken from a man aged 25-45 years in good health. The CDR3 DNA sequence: TGTGCCAGCTCACCAGGGGGCCTAGCGGGAGGGAATGAGCAGTTCTTC. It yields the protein CASSPGGLAGGNEQFF.